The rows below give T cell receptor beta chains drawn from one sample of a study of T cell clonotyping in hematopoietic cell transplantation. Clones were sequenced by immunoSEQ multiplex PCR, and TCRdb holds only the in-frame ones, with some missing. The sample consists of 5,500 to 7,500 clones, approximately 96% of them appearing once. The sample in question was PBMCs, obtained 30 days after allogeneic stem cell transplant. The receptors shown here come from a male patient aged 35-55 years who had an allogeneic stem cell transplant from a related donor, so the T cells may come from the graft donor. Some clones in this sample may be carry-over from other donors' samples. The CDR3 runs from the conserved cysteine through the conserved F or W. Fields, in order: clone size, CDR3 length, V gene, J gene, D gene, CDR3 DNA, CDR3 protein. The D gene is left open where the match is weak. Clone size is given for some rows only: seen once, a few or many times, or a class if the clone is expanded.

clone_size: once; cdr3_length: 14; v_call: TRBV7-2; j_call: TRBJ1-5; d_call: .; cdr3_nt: TGTGCCAGCAGCTGGACCGGGAGTAATCAGCCCCAGCATTTT; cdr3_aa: CASSWTGSNQPQHF
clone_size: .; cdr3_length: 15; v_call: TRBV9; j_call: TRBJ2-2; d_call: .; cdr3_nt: TGTGCCAGCAGCGTGAACAGGGCGAACACCGGGGAGCTGTTTTTT; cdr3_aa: CASSVNRANTGELFF
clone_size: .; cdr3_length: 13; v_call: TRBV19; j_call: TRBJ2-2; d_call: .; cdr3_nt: TGTGCCAGTAGTATAGTGCGGACCGGGGAGCTGTTTTTT; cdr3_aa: CASSIVRTGELFF
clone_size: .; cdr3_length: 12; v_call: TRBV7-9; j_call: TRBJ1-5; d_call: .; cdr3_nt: TGTGCCAGCACCTTGGGAGATCAGCCCCAGCATTTT; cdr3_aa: CASTLGDQPQHF
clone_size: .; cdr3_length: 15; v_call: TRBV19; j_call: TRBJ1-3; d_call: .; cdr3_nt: TGTGCCAGTAGCACACAGGGAATCGCTGGAAACACCATATATTTT; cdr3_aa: CASSTQGIAGNTIYF
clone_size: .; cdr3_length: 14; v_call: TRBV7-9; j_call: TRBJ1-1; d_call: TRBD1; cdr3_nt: TGTGCCAGCAAAGGGACAGGGGGCTGGACTGAAGCTTTCTTT; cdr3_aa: CASKGTGGWTEAFF
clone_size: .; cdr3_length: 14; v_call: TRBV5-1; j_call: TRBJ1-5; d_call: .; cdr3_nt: TGCGCCAGCAGCTTGGGGACAGCTGCTCAGCCCCAGCATTTT; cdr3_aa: CASSLGTAAQPQHF
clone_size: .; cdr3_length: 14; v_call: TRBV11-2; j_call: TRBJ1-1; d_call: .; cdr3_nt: TGTGCCAGCAGGTCCGGCTTTCGGCACACTGAAGCTTTCTTT; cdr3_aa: CASRSGFRHTEAFF
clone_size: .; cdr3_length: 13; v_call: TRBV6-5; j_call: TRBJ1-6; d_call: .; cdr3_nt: TGTGCCAGCAGTTATTTAGGGAATTCACCCCTCCACTTT; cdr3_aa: CASSYLGNSPLHF
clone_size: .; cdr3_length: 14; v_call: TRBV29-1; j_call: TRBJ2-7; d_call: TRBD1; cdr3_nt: TGCAGCGTTGATGGGGACAGGGGTACCTACGAGCAGTACTTC; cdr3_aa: CSVDGDRGTYEQYF
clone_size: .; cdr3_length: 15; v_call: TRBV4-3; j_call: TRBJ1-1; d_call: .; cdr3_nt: TGCGCCAGCAGCCAAGACGGCGGGAGGAGCACTGAAGCTTTCTTT; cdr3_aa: CASSQDGGRSTEAFF
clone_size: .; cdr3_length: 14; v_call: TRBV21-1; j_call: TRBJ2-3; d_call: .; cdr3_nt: TGTGCCAGCAGCAAAGCGGACACATGGGATACGCAGTATTTT; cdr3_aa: CASSKADTWDTQYF
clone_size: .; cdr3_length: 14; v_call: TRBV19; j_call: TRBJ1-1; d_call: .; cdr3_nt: TGTGCCAGTAGTATAGGGCCGGGGAACACTGAAGCTTTCTTT; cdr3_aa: CASSIGPGNTEAFF
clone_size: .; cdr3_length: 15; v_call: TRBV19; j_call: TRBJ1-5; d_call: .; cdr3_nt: TGTGCCAGTAGTATACGGGGTATGAGCAATCAGCCCCAGCATTTT; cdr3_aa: CASSIRGMSNQPQHF
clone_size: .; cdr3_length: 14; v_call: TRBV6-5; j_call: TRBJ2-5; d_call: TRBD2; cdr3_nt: TGTGCCAGCAGTTGGACTAGCGGGCAAGAGACCCAGTACTTC; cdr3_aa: CASSWTSGQETQYF
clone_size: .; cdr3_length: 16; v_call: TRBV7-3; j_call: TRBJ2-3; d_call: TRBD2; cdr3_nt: TGTGCCAGCAGCAATATCCTAGCGGGGGGGACAGATACGCAGTATTTT; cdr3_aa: CASSNILAGGTDTQYF
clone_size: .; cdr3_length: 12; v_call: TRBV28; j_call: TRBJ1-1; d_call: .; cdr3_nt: TGTGCCAGCAGTTTAGATCCCACTGAAGCTTTCTTT; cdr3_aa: CASSLDPTEAFF
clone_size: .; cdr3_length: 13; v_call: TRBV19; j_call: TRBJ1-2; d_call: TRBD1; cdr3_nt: TGTGCCAGTAGTATGAAGGGGGCAGATGGCTACACCTTC; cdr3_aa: CASSMKGADGYTF
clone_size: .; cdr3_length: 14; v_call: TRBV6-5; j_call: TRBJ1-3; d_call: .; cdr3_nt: TGTGCCAGCAGTTTCACCACAGGGGGAAACACCATATATTTT; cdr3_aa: CASSFTTGGNTIYF
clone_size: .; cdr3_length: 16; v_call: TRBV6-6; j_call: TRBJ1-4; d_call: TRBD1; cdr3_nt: TGTGCCAGCAATCGAGACAGGGGAGGGACTAATGAAAAACTGTTTTTT; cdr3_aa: CASNRDRGGTNEKLFF
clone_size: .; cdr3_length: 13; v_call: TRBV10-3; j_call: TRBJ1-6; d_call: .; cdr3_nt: TGTGCCATCACCGGGGGGATGAATTCACCCCTCCACTTT; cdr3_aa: CAITGGMNSPLHF
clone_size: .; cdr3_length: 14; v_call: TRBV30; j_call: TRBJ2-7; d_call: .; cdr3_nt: TGTGCCTGGGGGATTACAGGGAGAAGGAACGAGCAGTACTTC; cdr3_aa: CAWGITGRRNEQYF
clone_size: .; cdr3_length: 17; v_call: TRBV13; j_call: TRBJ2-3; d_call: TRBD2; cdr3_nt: TGTGCCAGCAGCTTAGGGAATAGCGGGGGGCCGACAGATACGCAGTATTTT; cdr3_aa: CASSLGNSGGPTDTQYF
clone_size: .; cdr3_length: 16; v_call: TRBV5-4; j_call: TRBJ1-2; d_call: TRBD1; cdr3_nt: TGTGCCAGCAGCTCCCCGGACAGGGATGGCAACTATGGCTACACCTTC; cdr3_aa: CASSSPDRDGNYGYTF
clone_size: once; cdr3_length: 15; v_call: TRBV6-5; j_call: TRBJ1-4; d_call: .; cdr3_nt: TGTGCCAGCAGGACTCGGGGCAGGGGAAGCGAAAAACTGTTTTTT; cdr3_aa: CASRTRGRGSEKLFF
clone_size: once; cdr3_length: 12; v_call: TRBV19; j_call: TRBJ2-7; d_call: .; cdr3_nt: TGTGCCAGTAGCCCGGGCACCTACGAGCAGTACTTC; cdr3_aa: CASSPGTYEQYF
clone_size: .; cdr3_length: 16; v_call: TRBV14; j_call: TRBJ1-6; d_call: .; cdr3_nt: TGTGCCAGCAGCCAAAGGGACCCCGCTTTTAATTCACCCCTCCACTTT; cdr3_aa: CASSQRDPAFNSPLHF
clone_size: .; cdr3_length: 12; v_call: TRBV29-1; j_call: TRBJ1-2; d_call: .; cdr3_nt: TGCAGCGTTGGATGGGGCTACAATGGCTACACCTTC; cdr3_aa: CSVGWGYNGYTF
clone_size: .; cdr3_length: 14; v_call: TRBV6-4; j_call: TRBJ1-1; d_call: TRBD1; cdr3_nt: TGTGCCAGCCGGGACAGATCCATGAACACTGAAGCTTTCTTT; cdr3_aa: CASRDRSMNTEAFF
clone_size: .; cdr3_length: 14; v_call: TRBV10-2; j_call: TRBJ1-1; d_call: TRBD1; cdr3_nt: TGCGCCAGCAGACCCAGGACAGGGTCAGGTGAAGCTTTCTTT; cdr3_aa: CASRPRTGSGEAFF
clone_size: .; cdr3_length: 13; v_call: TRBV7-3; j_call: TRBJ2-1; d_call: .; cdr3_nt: TGTGCCAGCAGCTTCGGGGTTAACAATGAGCAGTTCTTC; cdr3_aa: CASSFGVNNEQFF
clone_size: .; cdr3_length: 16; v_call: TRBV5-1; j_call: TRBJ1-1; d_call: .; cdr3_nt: TGCGCCAGCAGCTTGTGGGGGGACCTGGGGAACACTGAAGCTTTCTTT; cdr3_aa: CASSLWGDLGNTEAFF
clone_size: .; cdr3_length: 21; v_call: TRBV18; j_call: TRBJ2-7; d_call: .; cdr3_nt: TGTGCCAGCTCACCATCCGTCGAAGGTGCGGGGGCGCCCCGCTCACTCTACGAGCAGTACTTC; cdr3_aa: CASSPSVEGAGAPRSLYEQYF
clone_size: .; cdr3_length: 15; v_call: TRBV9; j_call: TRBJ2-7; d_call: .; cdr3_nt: TGTGCCAGCAGCGTAGGATCGGACCCCGGCTACGAGCAGTACTTC; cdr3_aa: CASSVGSDPGYEQYF
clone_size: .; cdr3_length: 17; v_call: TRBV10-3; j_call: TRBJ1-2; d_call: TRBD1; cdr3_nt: TGTGCCATCAGTAACGACAGGGGCAGAAGAGCTAACTATGGCTACACCTTC; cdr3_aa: CAISNDRGRRANYGYTF